One sample yielded the 13 T cell receptor beta chains listed below, sequenced in a study of OX40 agonist ivuxolimab in advanced cancers. Some clones are missing from TCRdb's copy, which holds only in-frame ones; the method was immunoSEQ multiplex PCR. The sample includes tens of thousands of clones, less than 90% of them seen just once. Sequenced here: CD4+ or CD8+ T cells sorted from blood, sampled in a trial of the OX40 agonist ivuxolimab. The receptors were sampled from an adult with an advanced solid tumor such as melanoma, head and neck, liver or kidney cancer.

CDR3 residues: CASSLVADNEQFF. The CDR3 DNA reads as TGTGCCAGCAGCTTAGTGGCAGACAATGAGCAGTTCTTC. The chain recombines TRBV11-2 with TRBJ2-1; the D is unclear. There are 13 residues in the CDR3. The V gene lost 1 base and the J gene lost 5 bases, with 6 bases spanning the gap. From germline, CDR1 is SGHAT and CDR2 FQNNGV.

The chain combines TRBV28 with TRBJ1-1, with unresolved D. V shed 5 bases and J shed 0 bases, with 16 bases lying between them. The CDR3 runs 16 residues. The germline V gene has CDR1 MDHEN and CDR2 SYDVKM. The CDR3 DNA follows: TGTGCCAGCAGTGCCGCCAACCTGATCATGAACACTGAAGCTTTCTTT. This translates into CASSAANLIMNTEAFF.

The J gene is TRBJ2-7, the V gene TRBV5-1; D tentatively reads TRBD1 or TRBD2 (5 bases each). CDR3 length: 15 residues. The germline V gene has CDR1 SGHRS and CDR2 YFSETQ. V shed 4 bases and J shed 4 bases, with 18 bases lying between them. The DNA for the CDR3 is TGCGCCAGCAGCCTGGCACTAGAACCAGGGTACGAGCAGTACTTC. It is translated as CASSLALEPGYEQYF.

This clone was detected only a few times. V usage is TRBV28 and J usage is TRBJ1-2; tentatively, D is TRBD1 (5 bases). The CDR3 sequence is 14 residues long. In germline, CDR1 is MDHEN, CDR2 SYDVKM. Trimming left V 1 base short and J 4 bases short, with 10 bases between. The CDR3 loop is CASSLSWQGYGYTF. Written as DNA, the CDR3 is TGTGCCAGCAGTTTATCCTGGCAGGGCTATGGCTACACCTTC.

The chain carries TRBV27 and TRBJ2-7, with 9 bases aligning to TRBD1. This CDR3 spans 15 amino acids. V was pared by 5 bases and J by 4 bases, with 9 bases of the junction left unmatched. Germline V gene data show CDR1 as MNHEY and CDR2 as SMNVEV (reference sequence). CDR3 loop: CASSPRPTGGYEQYF. CDR3 bases: TGTGCCAGCAGTCCGCGCCCGACAGGGGGTTACGAGCAGTACTTC.

The chain recombines TRBV11-3 with TRBJ2-3; 7 bases agree with TRBD2. Trimming at V came to 5 bases and at J to 4 bases, leaving 6 bases not matched to a gene. CDR1 is SGHNT, CDR2 YENEEA, per germline. The CDR3 is 14 amino acids. The CDR3 here is CASSLEAGSDTQYF. The CDR3 DNA sequence: TGTGCCAGCAGCCTGGAAGCGGGATCAGATACGCAGTATTTT.

The genes are TRBV2 and TRBJ2-5; possible D gene TRBD2, 5 bases. The J call could be wrong; TRBJ2-7 is a better fit for the DNA end. Looked up from germline, CDR1 is SNHLY and CDR2 is FYNNEI. The CDR3 length is 14 residues. CDR3 bases: TGTGCCAGCAGAACTGATACTAGCTCCTACGAGCAGTACTTC. This gives the protein CASRTDTSSYEQYF.

The chain joins TRBV14 to TRBJ2-4; the match to TRBD2 covers 15 bases. The CDR3 consists of 18 residues. Per germline, CDR1 SGHDN and CDR2 FVKESK. J lost 5 bases, V lost 4 bases, and 9 bases had no gene match. CDR3 region: CASSRGLAGGEGENIQYF. The CDR3 nucleotides read TGTGCCAGCAGCCGGGGACTAGCGGGAGGAGAGGGGGAAAACATTCAGTACTTC.

The chain's CDR3 is CASSGSTDTQYF. The DNA for the CDR3 is TGTGCCAGCAGTGGCAGCACAGATACGCAGTATTTT. This chain uses TRBV6-1 with TRBJ2-3; D call uncertain. Germline V gene lookup returns CDR1 MNHNS and CDR2 SASEGT. V was clipped by 4 bases and J by 0 bases, with 2 bases between them. The length of the CDR3 is 12 residues.

As DNA, the CDR3 is TGTGCCAGTGGACAGACAGGGGAAGAGACCCAGTACTTC. Translation: CASGQTGEETQYF. The chain joins TRBV19 to TRBJ2-5; the match to TRBD1 covers 8 bases. This CDR3 has 13 residues. Germline values: CDR1 LNHDA, CDR2 SQIVND (reference sequence). The V and J ends lost 8 bases and 3 bases, in that order; junction bases with no gene match: 5. Full variable domain (rest looked up from reference TRBV19 and TRBJ2-5): DGGITQSPKYLFRKEGQNVTLSCEQNLNHDAMYWYRQDPGQGLRLIYYSQIVNDFQKGDIAEGYSVSREKKESFPLTVTSAQKNPTAFYLCASGQTGEETQYFGPGTRLLVL.

The chain joins TRBV9 to TRBJ1-6; D uncertain. Trimming shortened V by 0 bases and J by 3 bases, and 7 bases separated the two germline ends. The germline CDR1 and CDR2 sequences are SGDLS and YYNGEE. The CDR3 is made up of 15 amino acids. The DNA of the CDR3 is TGTGCCAGCAGCGTAGAGTATAACTATAATTCACCCCTCCACTTT. It codes for CASSVEYNYNSPLHF.

The count of this clone is one. The chain recombines TRBV7-2 with TRBJ2-1; 7 positions agree with TRBD2. CDR3 length: 16 residues. V was clipped by 1 base and J by 1 base; unmatched bases: 4. Germline-derived CDR1 and CDR2 are SGHTA and FQGNSA. CDR3 in amino acids: CASSLGLARSYNEQFF. The CDR3 DNA follows: TGTGCCAGCAGCTTAGGACTAGCAAGGTCCTACAATGAGCAGTTCTTC.

The V call is TRBV6-1, the J call TRBJ2-2, with TRBD2 as a possible D gene (6 bases). The CDR3 covers 15 residues. In germline, CDR1 is MNHNS, CDR2 SASEGT. V shed 1 base and J shed 4 bases, with 10 bases lying between them. The CDR3 spells CASSEGRGPTGELFF. The DNA for the CDR3 is TGTGCCAGCAGTGAAGGGCGGGGACCCACCGGGGAGCTGTTTTTT.